Listed here are 3 T cell receptor beta chains from one sample, sequenced in a study of neoadjuvant anti-PD-1 for oral cavity cancer. TCRdb's table, derived via immunoSEQ multiplex PCR, lists solely in-frame clones and lacks some. The repertoire consists of 5,000 or so clones, with roughly 60% occurring once and the leading ten covering roughly 8%. The sample consisted of tumor tissue, taken before nivolumab (anti-PD-1) treatment. Receptors were obtained from a person between 35 and 79 years old with oral cavity squamous cell carcinoma.

This rearrangement joins TRBV28 to TRBJ2-4; the D is unclear. The germline gives CDR1 MDHEN, CDR2 SYDVKM. V lost 6 bases, J lost 2 bases, and 14 bases lay in between. The CDR3 extends over 15 amino acids. The CDR3 nucleotides are TGTGCCAGCAGCCCGGCAGTTTATTCCAAAAACATTCAGTACTTC. Protein sequence: CASSPAVYSKNIQYF.

The chain is built from TRBV27 and TRBJ1-3; no reliable D call. The CDR3 covers 14 residues. CDR1 and CDR2 from the germline V gene are MNHEY and SMNVEV (reference sequence). Trimming left V 6 bases short and J 0 bases short, with 9 bases between. CDR3: CASSPTYSGNTIYF. CDR3 sequence (DNA): TGTGCCAGCAGCCCTACTTACTCTGGAAACACCATATATTTT.

The CDR3 here is CASSLALRDGKNVYEQYF. CDR3 bases: TGTGCCAGCAGCTTAGCGCTAAGAGACGGAAAAAATGTCTACGAGCAGTACTTC. The chain joins TRBV7-8 to TRBJ2-7; D unresolved. Germline loops: CDR1 SGHVS, CDR2 FQNEAQ. The ends were cut back, 0 bases at V and 3 bases at J, with 21 bases in the middle. The CDR3 is made up of 18 amino acids. The variable domain in full, completed from reference TRBV7-8 and TRBJ2-7, reads GAGVSQSPRYKVAKRGQDVALRCDPISGHVSLFWYQQALGQGPEFLTYFQNEAQLDKSGLPSDRFFAERPEGSVSTLKIQRTQQEDSAVYLCASSLALRDGKNVYEQYFGPGTRLTVT.